These 19 T cell receptor beta chains came from one sample sequenced in a study of blood T cell repertoires in COVID-19. Profiling relied on immunoSEQ multiplex PCR, and the TCRdb table lists in-frame clones only, not all of them. The table has tens of thousands of clones, 92% seen once. Sequencing was done on a sample of peripheral blood. All receptors derive from a woman aged 60-75 years with active COVID-19.

This chain connects TRBV7-2 to TRBJ2-7; D possibly corresponds to TRBD1 (6 bases). Trimming removed 3 bases from V and 1 base from J, with 13 bases in between. CDR3 length equals 15 residues. Germline V gives CDR1 SGHTA, CDR2 FQGNSA. The CDR3 DNA follows: TGTGCCAGCAGCTTTCTAGACAGGACTTCCTACGAGCAGTACTTC. Translated: CASSFLDRTSYEQYF.

The rearrangement joins TRBV10-3 to TRBJ1-1; D gene unclear. Trimming stripped 0 bases from V and 3 bases from J, with 14 bases between. This CDR3 contains 16 residues. Germline V gene lookup returns CDR1 ENHRY and CDR2 SYGVKD. The CDR3 region is CAISESVTQAYTEAFF. DNA of the CDR3: TGTGCCATCAGTGAGTCGGTGACGCAGGCTTACACTGAAGCTTTCTTT.

The gene calls are TRBV28 and TRBJ1-4; TRBD1 aligns across 8 bases. The CDR3 is 14 residues long. Germline V CDR1 and CDR2: MDHEN, SYDVKM. V lost 4 bases, J lost 8 bases, and 6 bases stayed unmatched. The CDR3 nucleotides are TGTGCCAGCAGTTCGCAGGGGGCGCGCGAAAAACTGTTTTTT. Residues: CASSSQGAREKLFF.

The chain has TRBV6-1 and TRBJ1-6; D is perhaps TRBD1 (6 bases). The germline V gene has CDR1 MNHNS and CDR2 SASEGT. V was trimmed by 2 bases and J by 3 bases, leaving 8 bases between them. The CDR3 is made up of 15 amino acids. The CDR3 loop is CASSEQQGYNSPLHF. The CDR3 region has the DNA TGTGCCAGCAGTGAACAACAGGGCTATAATTCACCCCTCCACTTT.

The V gene is TRBV27, the J gene TRBJ1-5, with 7 nucleotides matching TRBD1. Germline V lookup: CDR1 MNHEY, CDR2 SMNVEV (reference sequence). This CDR3 is 15 amino acids long. The J segment lost 2 bases and the V segment lost 5 bases, leaving 6 bases of the junction unmatched. CDR3 nucleotides: TGTGCCAGCAGTACGTTCGGACAGGGCAATCAGCCCCAGCATTTT. Protein product: CASSTFGQGNQPQHF.

The V call is TRBV6-5, the J call TRBJ1-3; D unresolved. CDR1 is MNHEY, CDR2 SVGAGI, per germline. V gave up 0 bases and J gave up 4 bases, with 10 bases separating them. The CDR3 covers 15 residues. DNA for the CDR3: TGTGCCAGCAGTTACTCGGCGGGGTACGGAAACACCATATATTTT. It codes for CASSYSAGYGNTIYF.

The chain links TRBV10-3 to TRBJ1-1, with a tentative D call TRBD1 (5 bases). CDR1 is ENHRY, CDR2 SYGVKD, per germline. Trimming removed 6 bases at V and 0 bases at J, with 8 bases between. The CDR3 has 13 amino acids. DNA for the CDR3: TGTGCCATCAGATCAGGGATGAACACTGAAGCTTTCTTT. Protein product: CAIRSGMNTEAFF.

V and J are TRBV7-8 and TRBJ1-1; a weak D match, TRBD1 (5 bases). The CDR3 contains 13 residues. Trimming stripped 5 bases from V and 1 base from J, with 8 bases between. Germline CDR1 and CDR2: SGHVS and FQNEAQ. As DNA, the CDR3 is TGTGCCAGCAGCCTCGACAGGAACACTGAAGCTTTCTTT. Translated: CASSLDRNTEAFF.

In the case of this clone: Compared with germline, one end of the junction differs, possibly owing to a read error. The chain employs TRBV28 and TRBJ2-2; TRBD1 matches 9 bases. Germline V lookup: CDR1 MDHEN, CDR2 SYDVKM. This CDR3 has 17 amino acids. DNA for the CDR3: TGTGCCAGCGGTTTTAGACCGGGACAGGGCGGGGACGGGGAGCTGTTTTTT. Amino acids: CASGFRPGQGGDGELFF.

This chain joins TRBV9 and TRBJ1-2; 9 bases fit TRBD1. The junction had 3 bases not matched to a gene; V was cut back by 3 bases and J by 6 bases. CDR1 SGDLS and CDR2 YYNGEE come from the germline V gene. This CDR3 region has 13 residues. The CDR3 DNA sequence: TGTGCCAGCAGCGCCCGACAGGGGGATGGCTACACCTTC. Translation gives CASSARQGDGYTF.

V and J are TRBV2 and TRBJ1-5, with D perhaps TRBD1 (5 bases). V shed 6 bases and J shed 1 base, with 13 bases lying between them. The germline gives CDR1 SNHLY, CDR2 FYNNEI. CDR3 length: 15 residues. The CDR3 DNA is TGTGCCAGCAGCCCTGGACAAGGGAGCAATCAGCCCCAGCATTTT. Amino acid sequence: CASSPGQGSNQPQHF.

The chain couples TRBV28 to TRBJ2-5, with 9 bases that match TRBD2. CDR3 length: 14 residues. Germline V lookup: CDR1 MDHEN, CDR2 SYDVKM. Trimming removed 6 bases from V and 5 bases from J; junction bases left unmatched: 7. The CDR3 nucleotides read TGTGCCAGCAGACTCATGCGGGGGGGTGAGACCCAGTACTTC. Protein sequence: CASRLMRGGETQYF.

This chain links TRBV19 with TRBJ2-2, with 7 positions matching TRBD2. J was trimmed by 4 bases and V by 3 bases; bases with no gene match: 5. The CDR3 runs 15 residues. CDR1 is LNHDA and CDR2 is SQIVND in the germline V gene (reference sequence). CDR3 coding DNA: TGTGCCAGTAGTATCGGCAGGGAGGGCACCGGGGAGCTGTTTTTT. This codes for CASSIGREGTGELFF.

This chain joins TRBV5-1 and TRBJ2-1, with a tentative D call TRBD2 (6 bases). Trimming took 2 bases from V and 0 from J, leaving 9 bases between them. The germline V gene encodes CDR1 SGHRS and CDR2 YFSETQ. The CDR3 runs to 15 residues. In DNA form, the CDR3 reads TGCGCCAGCAGCTTTCAGGGAGGCTCCTACAATGAGCAGTTCTTC. Translation: CASSFQGGSYNEQFF.

CDR3 nucleotides: TGTGCCACCAGTGCCCTGGACAGCTATCAGCCCCAGCATTTT. Translation gives CATSALDSYQPQHF. The chain joins TRBV24-1 to TRBJ1-5, with D maybe TRBD1 (6 bases). With 5 bases removed from V and 5 bases from J, the gap between germline ends came to 12 bases. The CDR3 loop spans 14 amino acids. The germline gives CDR1 KGHDR, CDR2 SFDVKD.

The chain uses TRBV30 and TRBJ2-1; 7 bases align to TRBD2. V gave up 7 bases and J gave up 0 bases; unmatched junction bases: 15. The CDR3 contains 17 residues. CDR1 and CDR2 from the germline V gene are GTSNPN and SVGIG (reference sequence). DNA of the CDR3: TGTGCCTCGACGGGCAGCCTAGCGGTATCCTCCTACAATGAGCAGTTCTTC. This encodes CASTGSLAVSSYNEQFF.

This chain joins TRBV2 and TRBJ1-2; the match to TRBD1 covers 9 bases. The germline CDR1 and CDR2 sequences are SNHLY and FYNNEI. Trimming took 6 bases from V and 5 from J; bases not matched to a gene: 7. The CDR3 extends over 14 amino acids. CDR3 loop: CASRELGTGYGYTF. The CDR3 nucleotides read TGTGCCAGCAGGGAACTAGGGACAGGGTATGGCTACACCTTC.

This rearrangement joins TRBV7-8 to TRBJ1-2; D gene unclear. V lost 5 bases, J lost 7 bases, and 11 bases lay in between. The CDR3 sequence is 12 residues long. The V gene's germline CDR1 is SGHVS and CDR2 FQNEAQ. For the CDR3, the DNA is TGTGCCAGCAGCATCATTAGTGGTGGCTACACCTTC. It translates to CASSIISGGYTF.

The gene calls are TRBV29-1 and TRBJ1-1, with 11 bases matching TRBD1. This CDR3 is built from 13 residues. Unmatched junction bases numbered 4, after V lost 6 bases and J lost 4 bases. Germline V lookup: CDR1 SQVTM, CDR2 ANQGSEA. The CDR3 region has the DNA TGCAGCGTCGGACAGGGGGCGGCCACTGAAGCTTTCTTT. Its translation is CSVGQGAATEAFF.